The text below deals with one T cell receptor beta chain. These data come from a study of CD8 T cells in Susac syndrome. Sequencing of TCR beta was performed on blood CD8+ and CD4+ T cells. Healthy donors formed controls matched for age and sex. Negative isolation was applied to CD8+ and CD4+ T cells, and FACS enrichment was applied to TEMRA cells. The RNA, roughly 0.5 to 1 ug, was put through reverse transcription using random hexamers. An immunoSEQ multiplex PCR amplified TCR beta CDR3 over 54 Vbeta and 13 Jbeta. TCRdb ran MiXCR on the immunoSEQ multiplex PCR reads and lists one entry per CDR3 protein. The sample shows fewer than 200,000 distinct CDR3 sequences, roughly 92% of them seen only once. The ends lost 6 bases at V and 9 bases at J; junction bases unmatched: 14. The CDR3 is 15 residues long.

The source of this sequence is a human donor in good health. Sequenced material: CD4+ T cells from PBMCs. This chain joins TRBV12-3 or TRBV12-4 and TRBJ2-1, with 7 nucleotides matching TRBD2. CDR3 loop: CASRPGTTPSVEQFF. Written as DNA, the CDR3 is TGTGCCAGCAGGCCCGGGACTACCCCCTCGGTTGAGCAGTTCTTC.